Following are 20 T cell receptor beta chains from one sample sequenced in a study of CD8 T cells in ankylosing spondylitis (dated by TCRdb to about 2017). The library came from 5' RACE. The sequencer listed for this sample is Illumina HiSeq 2500. Using fastp at Q25 and MiXCR, TCRdb reprocessed the public reads and kept productive beta chains. Records with the same CDR3 protein are collapsed into one entry carrying the most frequent genes and DNA. This sample lists some 71,000 distinct CDR3 sequences; less than 6% were detected once. Around 2.2% of the sample is taken by the ten largest. Sequencing input: blood, either unsorted or a sorted T cell fraction (not recorded which). These receptors were obtained from a male donor with ankylosing spondylitis or in good health (not recorded which).

At least ten counts were recorded for this clonotype. The V gene is TRBV6-1, the J gene TRBJ1-1; 8 positions match TRBD1. Germline CDR1 reads MNHNS; CDR2 reads SASEGT. The CDR3 totals 14 residues. J was trimmed by 4 bases and V by 11 bases; bases with no gene match: 12. CDR3 residues: CAGSKQGDFTEAFF. The CDR3 nucleotides read TGTGCCGGATCTAAACAGGGGGATTTCACTGAAGCTTTCTTT.

This clonotype was observed a few times. The rearrangement uses TRBV6-2 or TRBV6-3 and TRBJ2-5, with D possibly TRBD1 on 5 matching bases. The germline CDR1 and CDR2 sequences are MNHEY and SVGEGT. Trimming stripped 5 bases from V and 2 bases from J, with 15 bases between. This CDR3 has 15 amino acids. The CDR3 loop is CASSRRYRSQETQYF. The CDR3 region has the DNA TGTGCCAGCAGTCGACGATACAGGTCACAAGAGACCCAGTACTTC.

There are many counts of this clonotype. The chain is built from TRBV7-8 and TRBJ2-3; no clear D gene. CDR1 and CDR2 (germline): SGHVS, FQNEAQ. The CDR3 covers 13 residues. V lost 4 bases and J 5 bases, leaving 10 bases between the germline ends. Written as DNA, the CDR3 is TGTGCCAGCAGCTCCTCTTTTGTAGATACGCAGTATTTT. Residues: CASSSSFVDTQYF.

This clonotype was detected many times. The chain is built from TRBV27 and TRBJ2-3; 7 nucleotides align to TRBD2. This CDR3 is 15 amino acids long. V lost 3 bases and J lost 2; bases outside the gene matches: 5. The germline gives CDR1 MNHEY, CDR2 SMNVEV (reference sequence). The CDR3 bases are TGTGCCAGCAGTTTCGGGGGGACTCTCACAGATACGCAGTATTTT. This sequence encodes CASSFGGTLTDTQYF.

This clonotype was observed at least ten times. The chain combines TRBV20-1 with TRBJ2-4; tentative D call: TRBD2 (7 bases). The CDR3 length is 15 residues. Trimming removed 3 bases from V and 2 bases from J, with 14 bases in between. The V gene's germline CDR1 is DFQATT and CDR2 SNEGSKA (reference sequence). The CDR3 sequence is CSASTGGGTKNIQYF. Here the CDR3 DNA reads TGCAGTGCTAGCACGGGGGGCGGGACCAAAAACATTCAGTACTTC.

This clonotype was observed many times. The chain couples TRBV4-3 to TRBJ1-1; 7 bases line up with TRBD1. With 7 bases clipped from V and 0 bases from J, the junction kept 8 bases outside the gene matches. Germline V gene lookup returns CDR1 LGHNA and CDR2 YSLEER. The CDR3 contains 15 residues. As DNA, the CDR3 is TGCGCCAGCACCTACGGGACAGCTATGAACACTGAAGCTTTCTTT. Translated, it gives CASTYGTAMNTEAFF.

In its sample, this clonotype was seen many times. V and J are TRBV7-3 and TRBJ1-1; maybe TRBD1 (6 bases). V gave up 1 base and J gave up 3 bases, with 9 bases separating them. The CDR3 covers 14 residues. The germline CDR1 and CDR2 sequences are SGHTA and FQGTGA. The CDR3 spells CASSLNRVDTEAFF. The CDR3 DNA follows: TGTGCCAGCAGCTTAAACAGGGTTGACACTGAAGCTTTCTTT.

This clonotype showed up many times. This chain uses TRBV5-1 with TRBJ2-7; perhaps TRBD1 as D (5 bases). V was trimmed by 1 base and J by 4 bases, leaving 12 bases between them. Germline loops: CDR1 SGHRS, CDR2 YFSETQ. The CDR3 spans 14 residues. As DNA, the CDR3 is TGCGCCAGCAGCTTGAGGGGCACCTTATACGAGCAGTACTTC. The encoded protein is CASSLRGTLYEQYF.

This clonotype was seen at least ten times. This sequence joins TRBV20-1 and TRBJ1-2; no reliable D call. Between the trimmed V and J ends, which lost 0 bases and 3 bases, there was a span of 11 bases. The CDR3 has 14 amino acids. The germline V gene encodes CDR1 DFQATT and CDR2 SNEGSKA (reference sequence). As DNA, the CDR3 is TGCAGTGCTAGAGAGGAGGGTGGGGACTATGGCTACACCTTC. It encodes CSAREEGGDYGYTF.

This clonotype was detected many times. This chain links TRBV12-3 or TRBV12-4 with TRBJ1-5, with D perhaps matching TRBD1 (5 bases). The CDR3 is 14 residues long. Trimming pared 2 bases from V and 7 bases from J, leaving 12 bases between. The DNA of the CDR3 is TGTGCCAGCAGTTTAATTGGGGGTGAACAGCCCCAGCATTTT. It translates to CASSLIGGEQPQHF.

The sample holds many counts of this clonotype. J is TRBJ1-4 and V is TRBV7-2, with a possible D match to TRBD1 (5 bases). Trimming removed 0 bases at V and 5 bases at J, with 10 bases between. The germline gives CDR1 SGHTA, CDR2 FQGNSA. The CDR3 consists of 15 residues. The DNA for the CDR3 is TGTGCCAGCAGCTTAGCGAGGGGAACCAATGAAAAACTGTTTTTT. The encoded protein is CASSLARGTNEKLFF. The full variable domain, rest sourced from reference TRBV7-2 and TRBJ1-4, is GAGVSQSPSNKVTEKGKDVELRCDPISGHTALYWYRQSLGQGLEFLIYFQGNSAPDKSGLPSDRFSAERTGGSVSTLTIQRTQQEDSAVYLCASSLARGTNEKLFFGSGTQLSVL.

This clonotype was recorded many times. The chain joins TRBV7-2 to TRBJ1-4; the D is unclear. This CDR3 comprises 16 residues. Germline-derived CDR1 and CDR2 are SGHTA and FQGNSA. V shed 5 bases and J shed 5 bases, with 18 bases lying between them. CDR3 amino acids: CASSPRLTDSNEKLFF. Here the CDR3 DNA reads TGTGCCAGCAGCCCCCGATTGACCGACTCCAATGAAAAACTGTTTTTT.

In this sample, this clonotype turned up many times. This sequence joins TRBV4-1 and TRBJ2-1; 7 bases agree with TRBD1. CDR1 MGHRA and CDR2 YSYEKL come from the germline V gene. V dropped 4 bases and J dropped 6; count of bases not matched to a gene: 6. The CDR3 covers 14 residues. CDR3 bases: TGCGCCAGCAGCCTGAGGACAGGAACCAATGAGCAGTTCTTC. Protein: CASSLRTGTNEQFF.

Many counts were recorded for this clonotype. V usage is TRBV20-1 and J usage is TRBJ1-2; 7 bases match TRBD1. The trim removed 7 bases at V and 3 bases at J, leaving 5 bases unmatched. The CDR3 length is 12 residues. The germline V gene encodes CDR1 DFQATT and CDR2 SNEGSKA (reference sequence). The CDR3 nucleotides are TGCAGTGTGGTTACAGGGGACTATGGCTACACCTTC. Residues: CSVVTGDYGYTF.

This clonotype occurred many times. This rearrangement joins TRBV6-2 or TRBV6-3 to TRBJ1-6; D unresolved. The ends were cut back, 2 bases at V and 9 bases at J, with 20 bases in the middle. This CDR3 comprises 17 residues. Germline CDR1 MNHEY, CDR2 SVGEGT. This CDR3 reads CASSYPEIRGPGSPLHF. CDR3 bases: TGTGCCAGCAGTTACCCAGAAATCCGGGGTCCCGGTTCACCCCTCCACTTT.

This clonotype has at least ten counts. J is TRBJ1-2 and V is TRBV4-1; a weak D match, TRBD1 (6 bases). The CDR3 sequence is 18 residues long. V lost 0 bases to trimming and J lost 5 bases, with 22 bases between them. Germline CDR1 and CDR2: MGHRA and YSYEKL. DNA for the CDR3: TGCGCCAGCAGCCAAGATCGGACGGACAGCCTCCGAGATTATGGCTACACCTTC. It translates to CASSQDRTDSLRDYGYTF.

In its sample, this clonotype was seen many times. The J gene is TRBJ2-3, the V gene TRBV4-3; 11 nucleotides line up with TRBD2. This CDR3 contains 16 residues. Germline V gene lookup returns CDR1 LGHNA and CDR2 YSLEER. The V segment lost 0 bases and the J segment 5 bases; nucleotides outside the gene matches: 4. DNA for the CDR3: TGCGCCAGCAGCCAAGAAGCCGGGACTAGCGGAGATACGCAGTATTTT. This translates into CASSQEAGTSGDTQYF.

Comment on this clonotype: A read error may be the cause here, since a much bigger clone is one base away. This chain links TRBV15 with TRBJ1-5; 8 bases line up with TRBD2. The J call is uncertain, as TRBJ2-3 better fits the DNA end. This CDR3 has 17 amino acids. Germline loops: CDR1 LNHNV, CDR2 YYDKDF (reference sequence). The CDR3 here is CATSRVGGGIYNQPQYF. The CDR3 region has the DNA TGTGCCACCAGCAGAGTCGGGGGGGGAATTTACAATCAGCCCCAGTATTTT.

This clonotype was recorded many times. The chain carries TRBV5-7 and TRBJ2-5; tentative D call: TRBD1 (6 bases). TRBV5-7 is an open reading frame whose function is uncertain. The CDR3 consists of 18 residues. Trimming stripped 1 base from V and 2 bases from J, with 21 bases between. The DNA for the CDR3 is TGTGCCAGCAGCTTGAATTCCGTAGGACAGCGATTACAAGAGACCCAGTACTTC. As protein: CASSLNSVGQRLQETQYF.

This clonotype occurred many times. The V call is TRBV4-3, the J call TRBJ1-2, with unresolved D. Germline loops: CDR1 LGHNA, CDR2 YSLEER. With 0 bases removed from V and 9 bases from J, the gap between germline ends came to 14 bases. The CDR3 extends over 14 amino acids. In DNA form, the CDR3 reads TGCGCCAGCAGCCAAGATCAAAACTTCCCGAGCTACACCTTC. Its translation: CASSQDQNFPSYTF.